The 17 T cell receptor beta chains presented below share a single source sample, sequenced in a study of CD8 T cells in ankylosing spondylitis. TCRdb itself ran the 5' RACE reads through MiXCR, one entry per CDR3 protein. The data show 250,000 or so distinct CDR3 sequences, with roughly 10% seen just once and roughly 6.8% held by the top ten. Input material: blood, either unsorted or a sorted T cell fraction (not recorded which). These receptors were collected from a male donor with ankylosing spondylitis or in good health (not recorded which).

This clonotype showed up many times. V and J are TRBV12-3 or TRBV12-4 and TRBJ2-1; D gene uncertain. V was cut by 5 bases and J by 10 bases, with 6 bases left in between. The CDR3 consists of 10 residues. The CDR3, as DNA: TGTGCCAGCAGTCTGAGGGAGCAGTTCTTC. This sequence encodes CASSLREQFF.

This chain uses TRBV29-1 with TRBJ2-1, with 8 bases aligning to TRBD2. Germline V gene data show CDR1 as SQVTM and CDR2 as ANQGSEA. The CDR3 has 15 residues. With V trimmed by 7 bases and J by 4 bases, 12 bases remained unmatched. Here the CDR3 DNA reads TGCAGCGCGAGGACTAGCCGGGGGGGGTACAATGAGCAGTTCTTC. This gives the protein CSARTSRGGYNEQFF.

In this sample, this clonotype turned up many times. The chain couples TRBV12-3 or TRBV12-4 to TRBJ2-2; 12 bases align to TRBD2. CDR3 size: 15 residues. Trimming removed 8 bases from V and 0 bases from J; junction bases left unmatched: 1. The CDR3 region has the DNA TGTGCCAGCGGGACTAGCGGGCCGAACACCGGGGAGCTGTTTTTT. Its protein product is CASGTSGPNTGELFF.

This clonotype was counted a few times. CDR3 sequence reads: CASSFLAGVTYEQYF. DNA of the CDR3: TGTGCCAGCAGCTTCCTAGCGGGGGTAACCTACGAGCAGTACTTC. The V call is TRBV7-2, the J call TRBJ2-7, with 10 nucleotides matching TRBD2. Germline loops: CDR1 SGHTA, CDR2 FQGNSA. V was pared by 3 bases and J by 2 bases, with 4 bases of the junction left unmatched. This CDR3 has 15 residues.

A few counts support this clonotype. This sequence joins TRBV7-6 and TRBJ2-1; 7 bases line up with TRBD2. CDR1 is SGHVS and CDR2 is FNYEAQ in the germline V gene. The J segment lost 0 bases and the V segment lost 1 base, leaving 6 bases of the junction unmatched. This CDR3 is 17 amino acids long. This CDR3 is CASSLGLGEGSYNEQFF. The CDR3 region has the DNA TGTGCCAGCAGCTTAGGGTTAGGGGAGGGCTCCTACAATGAGCAGTTCTTC.

At least ten counts were recorded for this clonotype. This chain links TRBV9 with TRBJ2-1; D not certain. Germline lookup yields CDR1 SGDLS and CDR2 YYNGEE. The CDR3 has 18 amino acids. Trimming removed 2 bases at V and 2 bases at J, with 20 bases between. The CDR3 DNA is TGTGCCAGCAGCGTCCCATCCCGGCCAAACGGGCCCTACAATGAGCAGTTCTTC. It translates to CASSVPSRPNGPYNEQFF.

This clonotype showed up many times. J is TRBJ1-1 and V is TRBV20-1, with a possible D match to TRBD1 (5 bases). V lost 0 bases and J lost 5, with 16 bases in between. The germline CDR1 and CDR2 sequences are DFQATT and SNEGSKA (reference sequence). The CDR3 has 15 residues. The CDR3 reads CSARDPHGQGTEAFF. CDR3 DNA: TGCAGTGCTAGAGACCCCCATGGACAAGGGACTGAAGCTTTCTTT.

The table lists this clonotype with many counts. The chain couples TRBV4-1 to TRBJ1-5, with D possibly being TRBD1 (6 bases). Germline V gives CDR1 MGHRA, CDR2 YSYEKL. This CDR3 has 15 residues. V gave up 0 bases and J gave up 2 bases, with 8 bases separating them. CDR3 sequence (DNA): TGCGCCAGCAGCCAAGATAAGGGGGGCAATCAGCCCCAGCATTTT. Its translation is CASSQDKGGNQPQHF.

This clonotype was found many times. V is TRBV29-1 and J is TRBJ1-1; no definite D call. There are 16 residues in the CDR3. V was pared by 4 bases and J by 6 bases, with 24 bases between. The germline CDR1 and CDR2 sequences are SQVTM and ANQGSEA. This chain's CDR3 is CSVAAVGSFNRPEAFF. The CDR3 region has the DNA TGCAGCGTTGCCGCAGTGGGTTCGTTTAATAGACCTGAAGCTTTCTTT.

This clonotype was counted many times. This chain uses TRBV12-3 or TRBV12-4 with TRBJ1-5; D might be TRBD1 (6 bases). The CDR3 length is 16 residues. V was cut by 1 base and J by 6 bases, with 16 bases left in between. CDR3 sequence: CASSLGSGGPGQPQHF. In DNA, the CDR3 is TGTGCCAGCAGTTTAGGGTCTGGGGGGCCGGGTCAGCCCCAGCATTTT.

The CDR3 DNA reads as TGCAGCGTTGATCCGGGAGAAAACTCCTACGAGCAGTACTTC. This gives the protein CSVDPGENSYEQYF. The genes are TRBV29-1 and TRBJ2-7, with D possibly TRBD2 on 6 matching bases. The CDR3 consists of 14 residues. Trimming removed 3 bases from V and 0 bases from J, with 12 bases in between. Germline CDR1 SQVTM, CDR2 ANQGSEA.

The table lists this clonotype with many counts. This chain uses TRBV12-3 or TRBV12-4 with TRBJ1-2; a weak D match, TRBD1 (5 bases). The V end was cut by 4 bases, the J end by 4 bases, with 10 bases between. This CDR3 is 13 amino acids long. CDR3 residues: CASSSRVLYGYTF. CDR3 bases: TGTGCCAGCAGTTCCAGGGTACTCTATGGCTACACCTTC.

Turning to this clonotype: Relative to the germline gene, one junction end is altered; a read error may explain this. The gene calls are TRBV7-9 and TRBJ2-3; no firm D call. The germline gives CDR1 SEHNR, CDR2 FQNEAQ (reference sequence). The CDR3 covers 12 residues. The CDR3 nucleotides are TGTTCCAGCAGCTTGTTGGCAGATACGCAGTATTTT. Protein product: CSSSLLADTQYF. Based on the CDR3 plus reference TRBV7-9 and TRBJ2-3, the full variable domain is DTGVSQNPRHKITKRGQNVTFRCDPISEHNRLYWYRQTLGQGPEFLTYFQNEAQLEKSRLLSDRFSAERPKGSFSTLEIQRTEQGDSAMYLCSSSLLADTQYFGPGTRLTVL.

The V call is TRBV14, the J call TRBJ2-1; the D is unclear. The CDR3 is 14 amino acids. Germline V CDR1 and CDR2: SGHDN, FVKESK. The V end was cut by 0 bases, the J end by 3 bases, with 6 bases between. CDR3 amino acids: CASSQEISYNEQFF. The CDR3 region has the DNA TGTGCCAGCAGCCAAGAAATAAGCTACAATGAGCAGTTCTTC.

This clonotype was seen more than once but under ten times. The V call is TRBV11-2, the J call TRBJ2-1; 11 positions agree with TRBD2. V was clipped by 1 base and J by 9 bases; unmatched bases: 8. This CDR3 has 16 amino acids. The germline gives CDR1 SGHAT, CDR2 FQNNGV. The DNA for the CDR3 is TGTGCCAGCAGCTTAGTCGGTAGCGGGAGGGTAATTGAGCAGTTCTTC. This translates into CASSLVGSGRVIEQFF.

The sample holds a few counts of this clonotype. The CDR3 sequence is CASRPGYYSPRNTEAFF. In nucleotides, the CDR3 is TGTGCCAGCAGACCAGGGTACTACTCTCCGAGGAACACTGAAGCTTTCTTT. The chain links TRBV6-1 to TRBJ1-1, with D perhaps TRBD1 (5 bases). Germline loops: CDR1 MNHNS, CDR2 SASEGT. This CDR3 spans 17 amino acids. The V and J ends lost 6 bases and 1 base respectively, with 21 bases between them.

In this sample, this clonotype turned up a few times. The chain uses TRBV5-1 and TRBJ2-7; the D gene could be TRBD1 or TRBD2 (7 bases each). The CDR3 is 14 residues long. The V end lost 5 bases, the J end lost 1 base, and 13 bases lay between the germline ends. Germline V gene lookup returns CDR1 SGHRS and CDR2 YFSETQ. Here the CDR3 reads CASSREDRSYEQYF. The CDR3 nucleotides read TGCGCCAGCAGTCGGGAGGACAGGTCCTACGAGCAGTACTTC.